The present T cell receptor (beta chain) was sequenced within a study of identical twins. Study-level findings and limits: Not following the same donors, the study drew its conclusions from cross-sectional statistical analysis.

TCRdb itself ran the 5' RACE reads through MiXCR, one entry per CDR3 protein. The data show 1.5 million to 2 million distinct CDR3 sequences, 25% to 35% seen once. The CDR3 consists of 16 residues. As concerns this clonotype: Its antigen is currently unknown. The germline gene is not matched at one end of the junction; a read error may be the cause.

The chain employs TRBV12-3 or TRBV12-4 and TRBJ2-7; weak D call: TRBD1 (9 bases). Sequencing input: cord blood. This receptor was identified in a newborn girl in good health. The CDR3 spells CASSPHNRGLKRERYF. The CDR3 region has the DNA TGTGCCAGCAGTCCCCATAACAGGGGGCTAAAGCGGGAGCGGTACTTC.